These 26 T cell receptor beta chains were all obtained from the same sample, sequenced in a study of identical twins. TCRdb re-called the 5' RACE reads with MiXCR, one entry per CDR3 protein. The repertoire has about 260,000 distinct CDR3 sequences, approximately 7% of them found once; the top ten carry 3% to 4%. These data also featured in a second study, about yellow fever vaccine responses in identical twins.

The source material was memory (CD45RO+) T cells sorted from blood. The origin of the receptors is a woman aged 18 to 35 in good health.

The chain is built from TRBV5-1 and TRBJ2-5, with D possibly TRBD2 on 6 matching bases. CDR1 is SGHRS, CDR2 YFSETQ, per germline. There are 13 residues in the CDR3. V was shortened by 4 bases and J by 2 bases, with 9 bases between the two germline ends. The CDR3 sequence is CASSRERQETQYF. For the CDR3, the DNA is TGCGCCAGCAGCCGGGAGAGGCAAGAGACCCAGTACTTC.

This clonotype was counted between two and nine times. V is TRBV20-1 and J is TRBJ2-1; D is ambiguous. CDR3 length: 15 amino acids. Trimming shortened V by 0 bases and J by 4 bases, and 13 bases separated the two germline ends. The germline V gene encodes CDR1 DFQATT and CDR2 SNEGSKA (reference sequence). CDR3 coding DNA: TGCAGTGCTAGAGATCTTGGGCCTTTATACAATGAGCAGTTCTTC. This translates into CSARDLGPLYNEQFF.

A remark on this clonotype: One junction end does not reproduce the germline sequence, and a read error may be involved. CDR3 sequence: CASSPTSGSYEQNF. Written as DNA, the CDR3 is TGCGCCAGCAGCCCCACTAGCGGGAGTTACGAGCAGAACTTC. V is TRBV5-1 and J is TRBJ2-7; 11 bases are shared with TRBD2. The germline gives CDR1 SGHRS, CDR2 YFSETQ. This CDR3 has 14 amino acids.

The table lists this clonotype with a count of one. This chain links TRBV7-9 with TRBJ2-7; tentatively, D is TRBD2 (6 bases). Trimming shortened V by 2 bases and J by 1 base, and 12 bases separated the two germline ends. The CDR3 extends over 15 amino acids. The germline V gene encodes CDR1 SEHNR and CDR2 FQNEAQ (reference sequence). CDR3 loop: CASSLIKRASYEQYF. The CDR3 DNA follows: TGTGCCAGCAGCTTAATTAAGCGGGCGTCCTACGAGCAGTACTTC.

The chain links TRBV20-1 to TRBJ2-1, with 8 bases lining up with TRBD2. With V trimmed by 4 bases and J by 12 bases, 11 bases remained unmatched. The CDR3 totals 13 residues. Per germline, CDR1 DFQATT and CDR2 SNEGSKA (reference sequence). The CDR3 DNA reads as TGCAGTGCTACTCGGGAGGGCCCCCTTTCGCAGTTCTTC. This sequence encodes CSATREGPLSQFF.

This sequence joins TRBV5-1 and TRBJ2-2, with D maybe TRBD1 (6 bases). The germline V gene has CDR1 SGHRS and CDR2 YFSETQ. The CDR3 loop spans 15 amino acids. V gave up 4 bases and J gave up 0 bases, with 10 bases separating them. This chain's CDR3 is CASSNRVSNTGELFF. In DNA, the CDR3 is TGCGCCAGCAGCAACAGGGTATCGAACACCGGGGAGCTGTTTTTT.

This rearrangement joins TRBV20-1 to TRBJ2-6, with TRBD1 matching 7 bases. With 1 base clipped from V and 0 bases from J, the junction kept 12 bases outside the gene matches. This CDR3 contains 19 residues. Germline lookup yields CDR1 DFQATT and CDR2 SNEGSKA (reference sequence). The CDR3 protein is CSARGEGQAYGSGANVLTF. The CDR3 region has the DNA TGCAGTGCTAGAGGGGAAGGACAGGCGTACGGCTCTGGGGCCAACGTCCTGACTTTC.

The CDR3 DNA reads TGTGCCAGCAGCTTAATTAGCGGGACAAACAATGAGCAGTTCTTC. Residues: CASSLISGTNNEQFF. The genes are TRBV7-3 and TRBJ2-1; 8 bases line up with TRBD2. The germline CDR1 and CDR2 sequences are SGHTA and FQGTGA. The CDR3 has 15 amino acids. V shed 1 base, J shed 5 bases, and the junction held 4 bases outside the gene matches. Full variable domain (rest looked up from reference TRBV7-3 and TRBJ2-1): GAGVSQTPSNKVTEKGKYVELRCDPISGHTALYWYRQSLGQGPEFLIYFQGTGAADDSGLPNDRFFAVRPEGSVSTLKIQRTERGDSAVYLCASSLISGTNNEQFFGPGTRLTVL.

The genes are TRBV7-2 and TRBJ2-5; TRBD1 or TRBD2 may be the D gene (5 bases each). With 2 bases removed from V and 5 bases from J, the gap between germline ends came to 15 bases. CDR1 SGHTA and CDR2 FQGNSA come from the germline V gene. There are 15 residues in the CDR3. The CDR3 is CASSLSQGWGETQYF. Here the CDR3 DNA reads TGTGCCAGCAGCTTATCCCAAGGTTGGGGGGAGACCCAGTACTTC.

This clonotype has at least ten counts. The CDR3 DNA sequence: TGCGCCAGCAGGATGGAGGCCCAGAACACTGAAGCTTTCTTT. It yields the protein CASRMEAQNTEAFF. The gene calls are TRBV5-1 and TRBJ1-1, with D hard to call. The CDR3 covers 14 residues. V shed 5 bases and J shed 1 base, with 12 bases lying between them. Germline CDR1 SGHRS, CDR2 YFSETQ.

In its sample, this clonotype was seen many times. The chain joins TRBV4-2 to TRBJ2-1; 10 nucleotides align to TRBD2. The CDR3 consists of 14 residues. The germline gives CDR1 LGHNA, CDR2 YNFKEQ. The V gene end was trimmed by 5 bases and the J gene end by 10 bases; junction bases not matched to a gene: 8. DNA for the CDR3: TGTGCCAGCAGCTCCACTAGCGGGACAGAGGAGCAGTTCTTC. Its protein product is CASSSTSGTEEQFF.

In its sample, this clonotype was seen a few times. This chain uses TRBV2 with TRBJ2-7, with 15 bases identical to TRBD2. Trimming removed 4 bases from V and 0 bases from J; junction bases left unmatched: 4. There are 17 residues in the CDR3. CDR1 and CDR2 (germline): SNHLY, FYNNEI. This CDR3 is CASSGGTSGRSSYEQYF. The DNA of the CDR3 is TGTGCCAGCAGTGGGGGGACTAGCGGGAGGAGCTCCTACGAGCAGTACTTC.

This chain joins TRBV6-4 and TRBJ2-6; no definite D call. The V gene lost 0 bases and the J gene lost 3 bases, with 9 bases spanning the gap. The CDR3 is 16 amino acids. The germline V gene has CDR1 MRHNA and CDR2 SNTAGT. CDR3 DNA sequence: TGTGCCAGCAGTGACTCAAGTAGAGGTGGGGCCAACGTCCTGACTTTC. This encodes CASSDSSRGGANVLTF.

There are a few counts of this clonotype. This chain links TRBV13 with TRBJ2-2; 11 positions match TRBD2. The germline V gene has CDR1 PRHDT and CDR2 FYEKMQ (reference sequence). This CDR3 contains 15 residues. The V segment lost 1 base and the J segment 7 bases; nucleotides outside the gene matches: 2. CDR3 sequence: CASSLVGLAGGELFF. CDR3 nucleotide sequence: TGTGCCAGCAGCTTAGTCGGACTAGCGGGCGGGGAGCTGTTTTTT. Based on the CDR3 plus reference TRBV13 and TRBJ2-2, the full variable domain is AAGVIQSPRHLIKEKRETATLKCYPIPRHDTVYWYQQGPGQDPQFLISFYEKMQSDKGSIPDRFSAQQFSDYHSELNMSSLELGDSALYFCASSLVGLAGGELFFGEGSRLTVL.

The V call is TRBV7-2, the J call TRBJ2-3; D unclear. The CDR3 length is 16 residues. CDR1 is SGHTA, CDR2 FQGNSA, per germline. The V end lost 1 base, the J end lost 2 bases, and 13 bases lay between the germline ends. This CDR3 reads CASSLVGLLDTDTQYF. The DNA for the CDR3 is TGTGCCAGCAGCTTAGTGGGTTTGCTCGACACAGATACGCAGTATTTT.

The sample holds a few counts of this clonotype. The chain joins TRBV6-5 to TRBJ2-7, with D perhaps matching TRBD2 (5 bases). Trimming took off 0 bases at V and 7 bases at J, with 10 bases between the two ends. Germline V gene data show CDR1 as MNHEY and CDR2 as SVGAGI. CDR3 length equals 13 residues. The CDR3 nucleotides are TGTGCCAGCAGTTACTCAACGGGGTGGGAGCAGTACTTC. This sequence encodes CASSYSTGWEQYF.

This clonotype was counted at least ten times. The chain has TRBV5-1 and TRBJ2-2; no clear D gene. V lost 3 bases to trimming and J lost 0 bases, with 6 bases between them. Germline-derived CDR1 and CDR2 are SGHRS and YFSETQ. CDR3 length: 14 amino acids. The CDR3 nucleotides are TGCGCCAGCAGCTCTTGGACGAACACCGGGGAGCTGTTTTTT. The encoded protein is CASSSWTNTGELFF.

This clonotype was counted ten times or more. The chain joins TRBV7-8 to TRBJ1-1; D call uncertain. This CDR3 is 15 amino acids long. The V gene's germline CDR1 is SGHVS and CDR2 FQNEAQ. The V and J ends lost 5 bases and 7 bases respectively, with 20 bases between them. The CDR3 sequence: CASSPHRGRWSEAFF. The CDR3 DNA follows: TGTGCCAGCAGCCCCCATAGAGGCCGGTGGAGTGAAGCTTTCTTT.

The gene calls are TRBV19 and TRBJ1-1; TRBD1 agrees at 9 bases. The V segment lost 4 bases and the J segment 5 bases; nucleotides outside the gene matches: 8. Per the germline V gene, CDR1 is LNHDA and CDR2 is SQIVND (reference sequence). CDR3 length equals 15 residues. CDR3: CASSTLDRGLTEAFF. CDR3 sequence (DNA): TGTGCCAGTAGTACCCTGGACAGGGGATTGACTGAAGCTTTCTTT.

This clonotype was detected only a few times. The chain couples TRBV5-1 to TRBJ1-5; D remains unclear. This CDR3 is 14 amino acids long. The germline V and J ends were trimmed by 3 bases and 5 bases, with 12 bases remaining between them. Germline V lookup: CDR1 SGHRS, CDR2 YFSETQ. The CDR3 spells CASSWGGTDQPQHF. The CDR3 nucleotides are TGCGCCAGCAGCTGGGGAGGTACAGATCAGCCCCAGCATTTT.

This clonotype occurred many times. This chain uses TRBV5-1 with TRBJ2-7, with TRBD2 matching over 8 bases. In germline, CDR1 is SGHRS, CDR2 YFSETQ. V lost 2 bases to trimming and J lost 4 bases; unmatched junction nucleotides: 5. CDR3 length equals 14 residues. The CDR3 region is CASSLAGALYEQYF. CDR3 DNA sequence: TGCGCCAGCAGCTTAGCGGGAGCTTTGTACGAGCAGTACTTC. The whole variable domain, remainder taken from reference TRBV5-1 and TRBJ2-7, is KAGVTQTPRYLIKTRGQQVTLSCSPISGHRSVSWYQQTPGQGLQFLFEYFSETQRNKGNFPGRFSGRQFSNSRSEMNVSTLELGDSALYLCASSLAGALYEQYFGPGTRLTVT.

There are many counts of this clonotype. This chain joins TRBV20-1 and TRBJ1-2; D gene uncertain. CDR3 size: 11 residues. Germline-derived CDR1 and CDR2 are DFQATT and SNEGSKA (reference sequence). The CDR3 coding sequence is TGCAGCGGATTCGGAGGTCGAGGCTACACCTTC. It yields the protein CSGFGGRGYTF.

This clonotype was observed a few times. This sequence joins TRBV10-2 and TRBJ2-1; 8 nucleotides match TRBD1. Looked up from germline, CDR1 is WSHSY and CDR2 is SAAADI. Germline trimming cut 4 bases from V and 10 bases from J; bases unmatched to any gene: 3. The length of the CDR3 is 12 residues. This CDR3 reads CASSGGTGEQFF. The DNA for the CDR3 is TGCGCCAGCAGTGGGGGGACAGGCGAGCAGTTCTTC.

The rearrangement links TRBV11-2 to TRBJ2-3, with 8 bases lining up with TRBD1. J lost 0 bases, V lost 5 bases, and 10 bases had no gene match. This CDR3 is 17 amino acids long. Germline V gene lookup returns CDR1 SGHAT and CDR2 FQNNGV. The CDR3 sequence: CASSGMQGAVSTDTQYF. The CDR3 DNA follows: TGTGCCAGCAGCGGGATGCAGGGGGCGGTTAGCACAGATACGCAGTATTTT.

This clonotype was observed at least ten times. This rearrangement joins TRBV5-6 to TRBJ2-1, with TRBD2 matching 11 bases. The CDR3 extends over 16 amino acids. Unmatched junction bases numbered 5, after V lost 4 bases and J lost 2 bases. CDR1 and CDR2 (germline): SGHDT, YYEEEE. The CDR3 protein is CASSGTSGGTYNEQFF. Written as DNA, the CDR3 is TGTGCCAGCAGCGGAACTAGCGGGGGTACCTACAATGAGCAGTTCTTC.

CDR3 region: CASRFYPASNTEAFF. CDR3 bases: TGTGCCAGCAGGTTTTACCCCGCTTCGAACACTGAAGCTTTCTTT. The chain has TRBV5-6 and TRBJ1-1; D unresolved. The germline CDR1 and CDR2 sequences are SGHDT and YYEEEE. V lost 5 bases and J lost 1, with 15 bases in between. The CDR3 is made up of 15 amino acids.